This entry features one T cell receptor beta chain sequence. The antigen remains unidentified. During the collection period, no donor immune events like infections were recorded. The assay was immunoSEQ multiplex PCR, and TCRdb's table has in-frame clones only and misses some. The table shows around 90,000 clones, with around 89% occurring only once. These data belong to a study of identifying expanded T cells in peripheral blood. Study-wide results and limits: Technical replicates showed roughly 1.2 changed clones; roughly two weeks around 15; four weeks 19. Roughly two-week clone count variance significantly increased as total template count grew.

V lost 1 base, J lost 4 bases, and 4 bases stayed unmatched. Germline V gives CDR1 LGHNA, CDR2 YNFKEQ. The CDR3 sequence is 15 residues long. The sequence was obtained from a person between 18 and 70 years old in good health. The sequenced sample consisted of blood. The rearrangement joins TRBV4-2 to TRBJ2-3, with 8 bases that match TRBD2. CDR3 coding DNA: TGTGCCAGCAGCCAAGCGGGAGGGCCCTCAGATACGCAGTATTTT. Protein product: CASSQAGGPSDTQYF.